What follows is one TCR beta chain and its context. Authors' processing steps: By means of reference gene primer amplification, nucleated cell counts were estimated. Here immunoSEQ multiplex PCR was the method, and the copy in TCRdb shows in-frame clones only, minus some. That table gives V, J and clone size, and the DNA gave D and trimming. The sample has 70,000 to 100,000 clones, approximately 80% seen once. The sample is drawn from a study of blood T cell repertoires in COVID-19. Turning to the study itself: Acute-phase and convalescent COVID-19 samples originated in the United States, Italy and Spain. PBMCs, B-cell-depleted T cells, or T cells provided the cDNA or gDNA that made up the material.

V shed 10 bases and J shed 3 bases, with 13 bases lying between them. Germline lookup yields CDR1 MNHEY and CDR2 SVGAGI. The CDR3 sequence is 12 residues long. The rearrangement joins TRBV6-5 to TRBJ2-7; the D gene is possibly TRBD1 (6 bases). Sequencing input: peripheral blood. The sequence came from a woman older than 75 with acute or convalescent COVID-19. The CDR3 DNA reads TGTGCCACCCGGGACAAAATCTACGAGCAGTACTTC. Its protein is CATRDKIYEQYF.